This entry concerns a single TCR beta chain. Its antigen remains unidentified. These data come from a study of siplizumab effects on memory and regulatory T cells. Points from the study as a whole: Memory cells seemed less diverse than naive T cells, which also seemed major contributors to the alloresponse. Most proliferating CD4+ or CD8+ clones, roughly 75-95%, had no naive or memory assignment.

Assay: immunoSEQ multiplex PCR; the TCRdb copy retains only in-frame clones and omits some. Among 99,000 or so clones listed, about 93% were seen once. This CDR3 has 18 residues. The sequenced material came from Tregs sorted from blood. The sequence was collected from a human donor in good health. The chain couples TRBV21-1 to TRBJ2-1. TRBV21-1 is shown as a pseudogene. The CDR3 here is CASSKCERDPSSYNEQFF. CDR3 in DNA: TGTGCCAGCAGCAAATGTGAGAGGGACCCGAGCTCCTACAATGAGCAGTTCTTC.